This passage covers 28 T cell receptor beta chains from one sample sequenced in a study of T cells in Graves' hyperthyroidism and ophthalmopathy. Using RNA transcripts as the source, TCR beta CDR3 regions were amplified. TCR CDR3 underwent first-round RT-PCR with the HTBI primer set. MiXCR, applied by TCRdb to the multiplex PCR reads, yields one record per CDR3 protein. Here the sample spans about 840,000 distinct CDR3 sequences, 35% to 40% being singletons. Sequencing was carried out using blood. The receptors originated from a young man with Graves' hyperthyroidism.

At least ten counts were recorded for this clonotype. The rearrangement uses TRBV6-6 and TRBJ1-6, with D perhaps TRBD1 (6 bases). The CDR3 length is 16 residues. CDR1 and CDR2 from the germline V gene are MNHNY and SVGAGI (reference sequence). Trimming left V 3 bases short and J 10 bases short, with 19 bases between. CDR3 region: CASSYTPLAGGSPLHF. DNA of the CDR3: TGTGCCAGCAGTTATACCCCACTGGCGGGGGGCTCACCCCTCCACTTT.

The chain carries TRBV29-1 and TRBJ2-5; 11 bases agree with TRBD2. V gave up 7 bases and J gave up 4 bases; unmatched junction bases: 8. The germline gives CDR1 SQVTM, CDR2 ANQGSEA. The CDR3 loop spans 14 amino acids. The CDR3 spells CSAEDLAGGETQYF. CDR3 nucleotide sequence: TGCAGCGCGGAAGATCTAGCGGGAGGAGAGACCCAGTACTTC.

The sample holds many counts of this clonotype. In nucleotides, the CDR3 is TGTGCCATCGTTGGACGAAGTTACGAGCAGTACTTC. It encodes CAIVGRSYEQYF. The genes are TRBV2 and TRBJ2-7; no firm D call. The CDR3 covers 12 residues. Germline-derived CDR1 and CDR2 are SNHLY and FYNNEI. The ends were cut back, 10 bases at V and 4 bases at J, with 14 bases in the middle.

Many counts were recorded for this clonotype. In DNA form, the CDR3 reads TGCGCCAGCAGCCTGATGCCGACAGTGAACACTGAAGCTTTCTTT. Translation gives CASSLMPTVNTEAFF. The genes are TRBV4-1 and TRBJ1-1; possible D gene TRBD1, 5 bases. The CDR3 covers 15 residues. Trimming took off 4 bases at V and 0 bases at J, with 12 bases between the two ends. Germline CDR1 MGHRA, CDR2 YSYEKL.

This clonotype came up a few times. This chain links TRBV20-1 with TRBJ1-5; TRBD1 matches 7 bases. V shed 6 bases, J shed 0 bases, and the junction held 8 bases outside the gene matches. CDR3 length: 15 residues. Germline V gives CDR1 DFQATT, CDR2 SNEGSKA (reference sequence). The CDR3: CSARQGQSSNQPQHF. Here the CDR3 DNA reads TGCAGTGCACGACAGGGACAGTCTAGCAATCAGCCCCAGCATTTT.

There are a few counts of this clonotype. V is TRBV7-9 and J is TRBJ2-7; D gene unclear. The CDR3 is made up of 14 amino acids. V gave up 2 bases and J gave up 2 bases, with 10 bases separating them. Germline V lookup: CDR1 SEHNR, CDR2 FQNEAQ (reference sequence). CDR3 DNA sequence: TGTGCCAGCAGCTTAAATGCCGCAACCTACGAGCAGTACTTC. It encodes CASSLNAATYEQYF.

This clonotype has more than one count but fewer than ten. This sequence joins TRBV7-2 and TRBJ2-7; maybe TRBD2 (5 bases). V lost 6 bases to trimming and J lost 1 base, with 13 bases between them. Germline V CDR1 and CDR2: SGHTA, FQGNSA. The CDR3 loop spans 14 amino acids. The CDR3 here is CASRSSALSYEQYF. The DNA of the CDR3 is TGTGCCAGCAGGAGTAGCGCATTATCCTACGAGCAGTACTTC.

A remark on this clonotype: With a much larger clone just one base away, this may be a read error. CDR3 sequence: CASLTDGNTIYF. The CDR3 DNA is TGTGCCAGCCTAACGGACGGAAACACCATATATTTT. V is TRBV7-9 and J is TRBJ1-3; no firm D call. V lost 8 bases and J lost 4, with 9 bases in between. The CDR3 runs 12 residues. CDR1 and CDR2 from the germline V gene are SEHNR and FQNEAQ (reference sequence). Drawing the rest from reference TRBV7-9 and TRBJ1-3, the complete variable domain is DTGVSQNPRHKITKRGQNVTFRCDPISEHNRLYWYRQTLGQGPEFLTYFQNEAQLEKSRLLSDRFSAERPKGSFSTLEIQRTEQGDSAMYLCASLTDGNTIYFGEGSWLTVV.

This chain joins TRBV20-1 and TRBJ1-2; D remains unclear. The CDR3 totals 13 residues. Germline values: CDR1 DFQATT, CDR2 SNEGSKA (reference sequence). The V and J ends lost 0 bases and 6 bases respectively, with 11 bases between them. CDR3 bases: TGCAGTGCTAGAGATTTCAGGAGCCATGGCTACACCTTC. Protein sequence: CSARDFRSHGYTF.

Of note for this clonotype: Just one base apart from a much larger clone, this may be a read error. The V call is TRBV29-1, the J call TRBJ1-1; perhaps TRBD1 as D (5 bases). Trimming removed 7 bases from V and 4 bases from J, with 22 bases in between. In germline, CDR1 is SQVTM, CDR2 ANQGSEA. CDR3 length: 15 residues. The chain's CDR3 is CSAAPGRMTSTEAFF. The CDR3 DNA follows: TGCAGCGCCGCCCCAGGGCGTATGACGAGCACTGAAGCTTTCTTT.

In its sample, this clonotype was seen a few times. The chain combines TRBV7-9 with TRBJ2-7; the match to TRBD2 covers 8 bases. V trimming: 4 bases; J trimming: 5 bases; junction bases outside the gene matches: 7. Per the germline V gene, CDR1 is SEHNR and CDR2 is FQNEAQ (reference sequence). This CDR3 has 14 amino acids. In DNA form, the CDR3 reads TGTGCCAGCAGCTCACCCGGGGGGGGAGACGAGCAGTACTTC. It specifies CASSSPGGGDEQYF.

Turning to this clonotype: A much larger clonotype is one base distant, so this may be a read error. The chain combines TRBV7-2 with TRBJ1-5, with 9 bases aligning to TRBD1. The CDR3 length is 14 residues. Germline V gives CDR1 SGHTA, CDR2 FQGNSA. V dropped 6 bases and J dropped 7; count of bases not matched to a gene: 7. The CDR3 nucleotides read TGTGCCAGCAGTTGGGGACAGGGTCGGCAGCCCCAGCATTTT. This codes for CASSWGQGRQPQHF.

The rearrangement uses TRBV6-1 and TRBJ2-3, with D possibly matching TRBD2 (5 bases). The ends were cut back, 2 bases at V and 1 base at J, with 13 bases in the middle. This CDR3 spans 16 amino acids. CDR1 and CDR2 (germline): MNHNS, SASEGT. CDR3 sequence reads: CASSEQRELGTDTQYF. CDR3 sequence (DNA): TGTGCCAGCAGTGAACAGAGGGAATTGGGCACAGATACGCAGTATTTT.

In DNA, the CDR3 is TGCAGTGCCCCCGGGGGTACAGAGGACGAGCAGTACTTC. Its protein product is CSAPGGTEDEQYF. The genes are TRBV20-1 and TRBJ2-7; D might be TRBD2 (6 bases). Trimming shortened V by 6 bases and J by 5 bases, and 17 bases separated the two germline ends. CDR3 length equals 13 residues. Germline V lookup: CDR1 DFQATT, CDR2 SNEGSKA (reference sequence).

Worth noting for this clonotype: The junction departs from the called germline gene at one end, perhaps through a read error. The chain has TRBV7-6 and TRBJ1-3; TRBD1 aligns across 10 bases. Germline CDR1 and CDR2: SGHVS and FNYEAQ. This CDR3 contains 10 residues. CDR3 nucleotide sequence: TGTGCCAGCAGCTTCGGGACAGGGGATTTT. Amino acid sequence: CASSFGTGDF. The variable domain in full, with the rest retrieved from reference TRBV7-6 and TRBJ1-3, is GAGVSQSPRYKVTKRGQDVALRCDPISGHVSLYWYRQALGQGPEFLTYFNYEAQQDKSGLPNDRFSAERPEGSISTLTIQRTEQRDSAMYRCASSFGTGDFGEGSWLTVV.

The V call is TRBV29-1, the J call TRBJ2-7; TRBD2 matches 13 bases. Per germline, CDR1 SQVTM and CDR2 ANQGSEA. The CDR3 extends over 11 amino acids. With V trimmed by 6 bases and J by 7 bases, 0 bases remained unmatched. The CDR3 sequence is CSVGLAGEQYF. CDR3 DNA: TGCAGCGTGGGACTAGCGGGGGAGCAGTACTTC.

This clonotype was seen more than once but under ten times. This rearrangement joins TRBV7-8 to TRBJ2-6; D gene uncertain. The germline V gene has CDR1 SGHVS and CDR2 FQNEAQ. CDR3 length: 16 amino acids. The V gene lost 8 bases and the J gene lost 0 bases, with 14 bases spanning the gap. DNA for the CDR3: TGTGCCAGCTCAGGTCTAGGTCCCTCTGGGGCCAACGTCCTGACTTTC. Translating it yields CASSGLGPSGANVLTF.

This clonotype was found many times. The rearrangement uses TRBV7-9 and TRBJ1-1, with D possibly being TRBD1 (5 bases). Germline V gene data show CDR1 as SEHNR and CDR2 as FQNEAQ (reference sequence). The CDR3 contains 13 residues. Trimming cost V 5 bases and J 5 bases, with 12 bases left between them. The CDR3 nucleotides are TGTGCCAGCAGCCTGGGGGATTGGACTGAAGCTTTCTTT. Its protein is CASSLGDWTEAFF.

DNA for the CDR3: TGCAGTGCGTCGAGGGTGAACACTGAAGCTTTCTTT. Protein product: CSASRVNTEAFF. V and J are TRBV20-1 and TRBJ1-1; D is unresolved. With 6 bases removed from V and 0 bases from J, the gap between germline ends came to 8 bases. The CDR3 length is 12 residues. Per germline, CDR1 DFQATT and CDR2 SNEGSKA (reference sequence).

V gene TRBV9 combines with J gene TRBJ2-5, with D maybe TRBD2 (5 bases). There are 15 residues in the CDR3. The V end lost 0 bases, the J end lost 5 bases, and 14 bases lay between the germline ends. Germline CDR1 and CDR2: SGDLS and YYNGEE. CDR3 in amino acids: CASSVGDYTGETQYF. DNA for the CDR3: TGTGCCAGCAGCGTAGGTGACTACACCGGGGAGACCCAGTACTTC.

This clonotype has at least ten counts. The genes are TRBV10-3 and TRBJ1-4; unclear D gene. Deletions cut 6 bases from V and 5 bases from J, with 7 bases between. The CDR3 covers 12 residues. CDR1 is ENHRY and CDR2 is SYGVKD in the germline V gene. The CDR3 is CAIRGGNEKLFF. The CDR3 nucleotides are TGTGCCATCAGGGGCGGAAATGAAAAACTGTTTTTT.

The table lists this clonotype with many counts. The chain uses TRBV6-5 and TRBJ1-1, with D unclear. The CDR3 covers 11 residues. V shed 6 bases and J shed 8 bases, with 10 bases lying between them. Germline V lookup: CDR1 MNHEY, CDR2 SVGAGI. In DNA form, the CDR3 reads TGTGCCAGCAGCCGTGGACGGGAAGCTTTCTTT. Protein sequence: CASSRGREAFF.

This chain links TRBV7-2 with TRBJ2-7, with 12 bases fitting TRBD1. CDR1 SGHTA and CDR2 FQGNSA come from the germline V gene. This CDR3 is 17 amino acids long. V dropped 5 bases and J dropped 0; count of bases not matched to a gene: 8. This CDR3 reads CASSAGTGGVSSYEQYF. In DNA, the CDR3 is TGTGCCAGCAGCGCCGGGACAGGGGGCGTAAGCTCCTACGAGCAGTACTTC.

This clonotype has just a few counts. The rearrangement links TRBV14 to TRBJ2-7; 7 nucleotides align to TRBD2. The germline V gene has CDR1 SGHDN and CDR2 FVKESK. The ends lost 0 bases at V and 0 bases at J; junction bases unmatched: 8. There are 17 residues in the CDR3. The CDR3 DNA is TGTGCCAGCAGCCAAGATTGGGCTGCGGGAGTCTCCTACGAGCAGTACTTC. Translating it yields CASSQDWAAGVSYEQYF.

This clonotype was recorded at least ten times. The rearrangement joins TRBV15 to TRBJ2-7; TRBD2 is a possible D gene (5 bases). Trimming cost V 4 bases and J 1 base, with 11 bases left between them. The CDR3 length is 14 residues. The V gene's germline CDR1 is LNHNV and CDR2 YYDKDF (reference sequence). The CDR3 nucleotides are TGTGCCACCAGCATTGGACGCGGGTCCTACGAGCAGTACTTC. Translated: CATSIGRGSYEQYF.

As to this clonotype: A read error may be the cause here, since a much bigger clone is one base away. The chain recombines TRBV29-1 with TRBJ2-7; 11 positions match TRBD1. Germline CDR1 and CDR2: SQVTM and ANQGSEA. The CDR3 has 14 residues. V lost 4 bases and J lost 7; bases outside the gene matches: 9. The CDR3 bases are TGCAGCGTTGGGGACCGGGACAGGGGGTTAGAGCAGTACTTC. This sequence encodes CSVGDRDRGLEQYF.

Turning to this clonotype: A clone one base away is much larger, so this may be a read error. J is TRBJ1-2 and V is TRBV9; D unclear. V was clipped by 3 bases and J by 5 bases, with 11 bases between them. The CDR3 totals 13 residues. The germline CDR1 and CDR2 sequences are SGDLS and YYNGEE. The CDR3 reads CASSDPVEYGYTF. The CDR3 region has the DNA TGTGCCAGCAGCGACCCCGTGGAATATGGCTACACCTTC.

This clonotype occurred once. In nucleotides, the CDR3 is TGTGCCAGTCCGGCCCGATATGGCTACACCTTC. Protein: CASPARYGYTF. J is TRBJ1-2 and V is TRBV25-1; D ambiguous. Trimming pared 9 bases from V and 5 bases from J, leaving 10 bases between. Looked up from germline, CDR1 is MGHDK and CDR2 is SYGVNS. This CDR3 is 11 amino acids long.